This is a list of T cell receptor beta chains from one sample in a study of response to subunit inactivated influenza vaccine. TCRdb re-called the RT-PCR reads with MiXCR, one entry per CDR3 protein. The sample has 500,000 to 600,000 distinct CDR3 sequences, approximately 7.1% seen once. Sample: PBMCs from blood, taken roughly 24 months after vaccination. The source is a man aged 45-69 years who received an inactivated influenza vaccine. The CDR3 runs from the conserved cysteine through the conserved F or W. Each record gives: D gene, clone size, J gene, V gene, CDR3 protein, CDR3 DNA. A D gene is named only where the DNA matches it firmly. Only part of the rows carry a size: once, few, many, or a class if the clone is expanded.

>NA|few|TRBJ2-5|TRBV20-1
CSARFSGRLKTQYF
TGCAGTGCTAGATTTTCAGGCCGTCTGAAGACCCAGTACTTC
>NA|NA|TRBJ1-1|TRBV27
CASSLLGGATEAFF
TGTGCCAGCAGTTTATTAGGAGGGGCCACTGAAGCTTTCTTT
>NA|many|TRBJ1-1|TRBV12-3/TRBV12-4
CASSFSDMNTEAFF
TGTGCCAGCAGTTTTAGCGATATGAACACTGAAGCTTTCTTT
>TRBD1|few|TRBJ2-1|TRBV7-9
CASRPGTGYNEQFF
TGTGCCAGCAGGCCCGGGACAGGGTACAATGAGCAGTTCTTC
>NA|many|TRBJ1-1|TRBV20-1
CSARDRHRGRTEAFF
TGCAGTGCTAGAGACCGCCATCGGGGGAGAACTGAAGCTTTCTTT
>NA|many|TRBJ1-6|TRBV7-2
CASSLEGSSYNSPLHF
TGTGCCAGCAGCTTAGAGGGGAGCTCCTATAATTCACCCCTCCACTTT
>TRBD2|many|TRBJ2-3|TRBV3-1
CASSHGGGAISTDTQYF
TGTGCCAGCAGCCACGGCGGGGGAGCGATTTCGACAGATACGCAGTATTTT
>NA|NA|TRBJ1-4|TRBV3-1
CASSQTATNEKLFF
TGTGCCAGCAGCCAAACTGCAACTAATGAAAAACTGTTTTTT
>NA|NA|TRBJ2-7|TRBV25-1
CASSGRQGGYEQYF
TGTGCCAGCAGTGGCCGACAGGGAGGCTACGAGCAGTACTTC
>NA|many|TRBJ2-7|TRBV29-1
CSAWAEREQYF
TGCAGCGCCTGGGCCGAACGGGAGCAGTACTTC
>NA|NA|TRBJ2-7|TRBV18
CASSPNPVVGEQYF
TGTGCCAGCTCACCAAACCCTGTAGTGGGCGAGCAGTACTTC
>NA|NA|TRBJ2-2|TRBV5-5
CASSLEHSGTGELFF
TGTGCCAGCAGCTTGGAACACTCGGGCACCGGGGAGCTGTTTTTT
>TRBD2|many|TRBJ2-7|TRBV5-1
CASSLVGSGLAYTKQYF
TGCGCCAGCAGCTTGGTGGGGTCGGGACTAGCCTATACGAAGCAGTACTTC
>NA|NA|TRBJ2-2|TRBV5-1
CASSLGRENTGELFF
TGCGCCAGCAGCTTGGGCAGGGAGAACACCGGGGAGCTGTTTTTT
>TRBD1|many|TRBJ2-3|TRBV7-6
CASSKRTGSEDTQYF
TGTGCCAGCAGCAAACGGACAGGCTCAGAGGATACGCAGTATTTT
>NA|few|TRBJ1-2|TRBV4-1
CASSQGPGQIGYGYTF
TGCGCCAGCAGCCAAGGCCCGGGACAAATAGGCTATGGCTACACCTTC
>NA|NA|TRBJ2-2|TRBV12-3/TRBV12-4
CASSLPITGELFF
TGTGCCAGCAGTTTGCCCATCACCGGGGAGCTGTTTTTT
>NA|few|TRBJ2-1|TRBV20-1
CSARAGNNEQFF
TGCAGTGCTCGGGCGGGTAACAATGAGCAGTTCTTC
>NA|few|TRBJ2-3|TRBV28
CAGQKGGPVDTQYF
TGTGCCGGCCAAAAGGGGGGGCCGGTAGATACGCAGTATTTT
>NA|many|TRBJ2-7|TRBV10-3
CAISRSSYEQYF
TGTGCCATCAGTCGCTCTTCCTACGAGCAGTACTTC
>NA|many|TRBJ1-1|TRBV2
CASSGTTGNTEAFF
TGTGCCAGCAGTGGGACCACTGGGAACACTGAAGCTTTCTTT
>NA|NA|TRBJ2-3|TRBV2
CASTTEGQTSTDTQYF
TGTGCCAGCACCACTGAAGGACAAACTAGCACAGATACGCAGTATTTT
>NA|NA|TRBJ1-5|TRBV20-1
CSASAGTQPQHF
TGCAGTGCTAGTGCCGGGACTCAGCCCCAGCATTTT
>NA|few|TRBJ2-7|TRBV3-1
CASSRGVLIYEQYF
TGTGCCAGCAGCCGGGGGGTGTTGATCTACGAGCAGTACTTC
>NA|NA|TRBJ1-1|TRBV6-2/TRBV6-3
CASSNAGQTEAFF
TGTGCCAGCTCGAACGCGGGGCAAACTGAAGCTTTCTTT
>NA|few|TRBJ2-7|TRBV12-3/TRBV12-4
CASSLKADGGEQYF
TGTGCCAGCAGTTTAAAGGCGGACGGCGGCGAGCAGTACTTC
>NA|many|TRBJ1-6|TRBV6-5
CASSYLTGFSNSPLHF
TGTGCCAGCAGTTACCTGACGGGATTTAGTAATTCACCCCTCCACTTT
>NA|few|TRBJ2-2|TRBV7-2
CASTPTAGYTGELFF
TGTGCCAGCACCCCCACCGCGGGGTACACCGGGGAGCTGTTTTTT
>TRBD2|few|TRBJ2-5|TRBV29-1
CSVDFEGGETQYF
TGCAGCGTTGATTTTGAGGGAGGGGAGACCCAGTACTTC
>NA|few|TRBJ2-7|TRBV19
CASSSASGSYEQYF
TGTGCCAGTAGTAGCGCCTCGGGCTCCTACGAGCAGTACTTC
>NA|many|TRBJ2-7|TRBV10-3
CAISQDSWSYEQYF
TGTGCCATCAGCCAGGACTCCTGGTCCTACGAGCAGTACTTC
>NA|NA|TRBJ1-1|TRBV28
CASSRGDMNTEAFF
TGTGCCAGCAGTCGTGGGGACATGAACACTGAAGCTTTCTTT
>TRBD2|few|TRBJ2-1|TRBV4-3
CASSQAAGGPSNEQFF
TGCGCCAGCAGCCAAGCGGCGGGAGGGCCCTCCAATGAGCAGTTCTTC
>TRBD2|few|TRBJ2-1|TRBV7-9
CASSLGLLAGVYNEQFF
TGTGCCAGCAGCTTAGGCCTACTAGCGGGAGTTTACAATGAGCAGTTCTTC
>NA|many|TRBJ1-1|TRBV3-1
CASSRSGTEAFF
TGTGCCAGCAGCCGATCTGGAACTGAAGCTTTCTTT
>TRBD1|NA|TRBJ1-1|TRBV4-3
CASSQDVDRGLEAFF
TGCGCCAGCAGCCAAGACGTGGACAGGGGCCTTGAAGCTTTCTTT
>NA|many|TRBJ2-2|TRBV5-1
CASSLATGRENTGELFF
TGCGCCAGCAGCTTGGCCACGGGCAGGGAGAACACCGGGGAGCTGTTTTTT
>NA|NA|TRBJ2-2|TRBV9
CASSVEAGNTGELFF
TGTGCCAGCAGCGTAGAGGCGGGAAACACCGGGGAGCTGTTTTTT
>NA|many|TRBJ2-2|TRBV10-3
CAISDSSYTGELFF
TGTGCCATCAGTGATTCGTCCTACACCGGGGAGCTGTTTTTT
>NA|NA|TRBJ2-7|TRBV12-3/TRBV12-4
CASSFGTASSYEQYF
TGTGCCAGCAGTTTCGGGACGGCAAGCTCCTACGAGCAGTACTTC
>TRBD2|few|TRBJ2-3|TRBV20-1
CSASGTSGGASDTQYF
TGCAGTGCAAGCGGGACTAGCGGGGGGGCCTCAGATACGCAGTATTTT
>NA|NA|TRBJ2-3|TRBV20-1
CSATAAGSTDTQYF
TGCAGTGCCACCGCGGCGGGGTCCACAGATACGCAGTATTTT